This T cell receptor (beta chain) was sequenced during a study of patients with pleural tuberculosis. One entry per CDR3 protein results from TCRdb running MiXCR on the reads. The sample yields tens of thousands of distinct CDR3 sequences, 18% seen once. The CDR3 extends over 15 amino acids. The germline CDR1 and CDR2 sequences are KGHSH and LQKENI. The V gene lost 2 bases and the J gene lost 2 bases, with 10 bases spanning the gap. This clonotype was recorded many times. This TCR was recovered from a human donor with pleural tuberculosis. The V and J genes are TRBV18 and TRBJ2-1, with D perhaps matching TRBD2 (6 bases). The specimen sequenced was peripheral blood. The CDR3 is CASSPEGGPYNEQFF. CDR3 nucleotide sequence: TGTGCCAGCTCACCAGAGGGAGGCCCCTACAATGAGCAGTTCTTC. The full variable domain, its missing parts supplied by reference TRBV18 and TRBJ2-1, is NAGVMQNPRHLVRRRGQEARLRCSPMKGHSHVYWYRQLPEEGLKFMVYLQKENIIDESGMPKERFSAEFPKEGPSILRIQQVVRGDSAAYFCASSPEGGPYNEQFFGPGTRLTVL.